This T cell receptor (beta chain) is drawn from a study of T cell responses to AZD1222 COVID-19 vaccine. Study-wide results and limits: Researchers took repertoire samples only after the peak T cell response had come. Two doses of AZD1222 preceded a rise in Spike-specific TCR breadth and depth. Most donors were white British, females outnumbered males, and clonal diversity was possibly underestimated.

Produced via immunoSEQ multiplex PCR; TCRdb's table is partial and in-frame only. The top ten hold approximately 8.4% of the sample, which has over 100,000 clones, about 87% seen once. V was trimmed by 3 bases and J by 5 bases, leaving 16 bases between them. This CDR3 region has 15 residues. CDR1 and CDR2 (germline): MNHNY, SVGAGI (reference sequence). As concerns this clone: As yet, its antigen is unknown.

The sequence was obtained from an adult in good health. The sequencing used peripheral blood, collected on day 0 of AZD1222 vaccination. V gene TRBV6-6 combines with J gene TRBJ1-2; D remains ambiguous. The CDR3 reads CASSYRPPGGYGYTF. Written as DNA, the CDR3 is TGTGCCAGCAGTTATAGGCCACCCGGAGGGTATGGCTACACCTTC.